The rows below give T cell receptor beta chains drawn from one sample of a study of beta chain features in type 1 diabetes. Method: immunoSEQ multiplex PCR; TCRdb's copy keeps in-frame clones and lacks some. The table lists under 300,000 clones, roughly a tenth of them singletons. The sample consisted of naive CD4+ T cells from blood. The receptor source for this set is a young man with type 1 diabetes. Both conserved end residues are part of each CDR3. The order of the fields is V gene, clone size, D gene, J gene, CDR3 DNA, CDR3 protein. The D gene is left open where the match is weak. Clone size is shown for a subset of rows, as once, few, many or a class of expanded clone.

V gene: TRBV4-3
clone size: few
D gene: NA
J gene: TRBJ2-7
CDR3 DNA: TGCGCCAGCAGCCAAGGAATAGTCCGGGAGCAGTACTTC
CDR3 protein: CASSQGIVREQYF

V gene: TRBV11-2
clone size: NA
D gene: NA
J gene: TRBJ2-5
CDR3 DNA: TGTGCCAGCAGGACATGGGAGACCCAGTACTTC
CDR3 protein: CASRTWETQYF

V gene: TRBV2
clone size: few
D gene: TRBD1
J gene: TRBJ1-1
CDR3 DNA: TGTGCCAGCTCGGGACAGGGTGGCAACACTGAAGCTTTCTTT
CDR3 protein: CASSGQGGNTEAFF

V gene: TRBV6-4
clone size: NA
D gene: NA
J gene: TRBJ2-1
CDR3 DNA: TGTGCCAGCAGTGTGCAGGGAAGCTCCTACAATGAGCAGTTCTTC
CDR3 protein: CASSVQGSSYNEQFF

V gene: TRBV5-4
clone size: NA
D gene: NA
J gene: TRBJ2-1
CDR3 DNA: TGTGCCAGCAGCTTCGGGAAAACCTACAATGAGCAGTTCTTC
CDR3 protein: CASSFGKTYNEQFF

V gene: TRBV29-1
clone size: few
D gene: TRBD1
J gene: TRBJ1-1
CDR3 DNA: TGCAGCGCTCTGGACAGGACTAAGAACACTGAAGCTTTCTTT
CDR3 protein: CSALDRTKNTEAFF

V gene: TRBV13
clone size: few
D gene: NA
J gene: TRBJ2-3
CDR3 DNA: TGTGCCAGCAGCCTCGTCTCTGGCACAGATACGCAGTATTTT
CDR3 protein: CASSLVSGTDTQYF

V gene: TRBV11-1
clone size: few
D gene: TRBD1
J gene: TRBJ1-1
CDR3 DNA: TGTGCCAGCAGCTTAGCAGGACAGGGAAAGGACACTGAAGCTTTCTTT
CDR3 protein: CASSLAGQGKDTEAFF

V gene: TRBV28
clone size: NA
D gene: NA
J gene: TRBJ1-5
CDR3 DNA: TGTGCCAGCAGTCCCTATCCCAGGGTTAGCAATCAGCCCCAGCATTTT
CDR3 protein: CASSPYPRVSNQPQHF

V gene: TRBV9
clone size: few
D gene: NA
J gene: TRBJ1-5
CDR3 DNA: TGTGCCAGCAGCCCCGGCGGGGGGCAGCCCCAGCATTTT
CDR3 protein: CASSPGGGQPQHF

V gene: TRBV28
clone size: NA
D gene: TRBD1
J gene: TRBJ1-5
CDR3 DNA: TGTGCCAGCAGTGACAGGGGGCCAGGTAGCAATCAGCCCCAGCATTTT
CDR3 protein: CASSDRGPGSNQPQHF

V gene: TRBV11-2
clone size: few
D gene: NA
J gene: TRBJ2-5
CDR3 DNA: TGTGCCAGCAGCCGCGGGGAGACCCAGTACTTC
CDR3 protein: CASSRGETQYF

V gene: TRBV27
clone size: few
D gene: NA
J gene: TRBJ1-2
CDR3 DNA: TGTGCCAGCAGTTTTCGGGTTGGCTATGGCTACACCTTC
CDR3 protein: CASSFRVGYGYTF

V gene: TRBV4-2
clone size: NA
D gene: TRBD1
J gene: TRBJ1-6
CDR3 DNA: TGTGCCAGCAGGACAGGGGACAATAATTCACCCCTCCACTTT
CDR3 protein: CASRTGDNNSPLHF

V gene: TRBV4-2
clone size: NA
D gene: NA
J gene: TRBJ2-3
CDR3 DNA: TGTGCCAGCAGCCAAGGACAGAGCATTAGCACAGATACGCAGTATTTT
CDR3 protein: CASSQGQSISTDTQYF

V gene: TRBV19
clone size: NA
D gene: NA
J gene: TRBJ1-5
CDR3 DNA: TGTGCCAGTAGTATTGGCGGGGGGCGCGTTAATCAGCCCCAGCATTTT
CDR3 protein: CASSIGGGRVNQPQHF

V gene: TRBV5-4
clone size: few
D gene: TRBD1
J gene: TRBJ2-6
CDR3 DNA: TGTGCCAGCAGATCTGGACAGGGCTCTGGGGCCAACGTCCTGACTTTC
CDR3 protein: CASRSGQGSGANVLTF

V gene: TRBV29-1
clone size: few
D gene: NA
J gene: TRBJ2-3
CDR3 DNA: TGCAGCGTCCTAGGCAGTGCGAGGGGCACAGATACGCAGTATTTT
CDR3 protein: CSVLGSARGTDTQYF

V gene: TRBV4-3
clone size: few
D gene: NA
J gene: TRBJ2-5
CDR3 DNA: TGCGCCAGCAGCCAACTCCGACTAGGGGTGGAGACCCAGTACTTC
CDR3 protein: CASSQLRLGVETQYF

V gene: TRBV11-2
clone size: NA
D gene: NA
J gene: TRBJ2-7
CDR3 DNA: TGTGCCAGCAGCTTTCGACCGATACGGGTCTACGAGCAGTACTTC
CDR3 protein: CASSFRPIRVYEQYF

V gene: TRBV7-9
clone size: few
D gene: TRBD1
J gene: TRBJ1-2
CDR3 DNA: TGTGCCAGCAGCAACCGGGACAGGGCTTATGGCTACACCTTC
CDR3 protein: CASSNRDRAYGYTF

V gene: TRBV18
clone size: NA
D gene: NA
J gene: TRBJ1-2
CDR3 DNA: TGTGCCAGCTCTCTTGTCCCAGGACGGACCTCGGGAGAATATGGCTACACCTTC
CDR3 protein: CASSLVPGRTSGEYGYTF

V gene: TRBV7-2
clone size: NA
D gene: NA
J gene: TRBJ2-1
CDR3 DNA: TGTGCCAGCAGTCCCGCGGGACTTTACAATGAGCAGTTCTTC
CDR3 protein: CASSPAGLYNEQFF

V gene: TRBV6-6
clone size: few
D gene: TRBD1
J gene: TRBJ1-2
CDR3 DNA: TGTGCCAGCAGTCGCGGGCAGGAGGGGGCCTATGGCTACACCTTC
CDR3 protein: CASSRGQEGAYGYTF

V gene: TRBV11-3
clone size: few
D gene: NA
J gene: TRBJ2-1
CDR3 DNA: TGTGCCAGCAGCTACGGTCCCTACAATGAGCAGTTCTTC
CDR3 protein: CASSYGPYNEQFF

V gene: TRBV6-1
clone size: few
D gene: NA
J gene: TRBJ2-4
CDR3 DNA: TGTGCCAGCAGTCGCGGGGCGACAGCCAAAAACATTCAGTACTTC
CDR3 protein: CASSRGATAKNIQYF

V gene: TRBV5-4
clone size: NA
D gene: NA
J gene: TRBJ1-1
CDR3 DNA: TGTGCCAGCAGCTTGGACCCGACCTGGGGGGAGAACACTGAAGCTTTCTTT
CDR3 protein: CASSLDPTWGENTEAFF

V gene: TRBV27
clone size: NA
D gene: NA
J gene: TRBJ1-2
CDR3 DNA: TGTGCCAGCAGAGTTAGCCGCCCGGGGGAACGCTATGGCTACACCTTC
CDR3 protein: CASRVSRPGERYGYTF

V gene: TRBV18
clone size: NA
D gene: NA
J gene: TRBJ2-3
CDR3 DNA: TGTGCCAGCTCACCACTAGCCACAGATACGCAGTATTTT
CDR3 protein: CASSPLATDTQYF

V gene: TRBV5-1
clone size: few
D gene: TRBD1
J gene: TRBJ2-3
CDR3 DNA: TGCGCCAGCAGCATAGGGACAGGAGGACCGCTTACGCAGTATTTT
CDR3 protein: CASSIGTGGPLTQYF

V gene: TRBV11-1
clone size: NA
D gene: NA
J gene: TRBJ1-1
CDR3 DNA: TGTGCCAGCAGCTTAGAGGAGGGGACTGAAGCTTTCTTT
CDR3 protein: CASSLEEGTEAFF

V gene: TRBV27
clone size: few
D gene: TRBD2
J gene: TRBJ2-3
CDR3 DNA: TGTGCCAGCAGTACCTACGGAGCGGGGTCGGGAGATACGCAGTATTTT
CDR3 protein: CASSTYGAGSGDTQYF

V gene: TRBV7-8
clone size: NA
D gene: TRBD2
J gene: TRBJ2-7
CDR3 DNA: TGTGCCAGCAGCTCCGGGAGGACGCTCACCTACGAGCAGTACTTC
CDR3 protein: CASSSGRTLTYEQYF

V gene: TRBV5-4
clone size: few
D gene: NA
J gene: TRBJ2-3
CDR3 DNA: TGTGCCAGCAGCCCTCCGGACTATCCAAATACGCAGTATTTT
CDR3 protein: CASSPPDYPNTQYF

V gene: TRBV5-6
clone size: few
D gene: TRBD2
J gene: TRBJ2-7
CDR3 DNA: TGTGCCAGCAGCTTGCCTAGCGGGGGAGAGCAGTACTTC
CDR3 protein: CASSLPSGGEQYF

V gene: TRBV7-2
clone size: NA
D gene: TRBD1
J gene: TRBJ2-7
CDR3 DNA: TGTGCCAGCAGCCCTGACAGGGTTCGCTCCTACGAGCAGTACTTC
CDR3 protein: CASSPDRVRSYEQYF

V gene: TRBV4-3
clone size: few
D gene: NA
J gene: TRBJ2-1
CDR3 DNA: TGCGCCAGCAGCCAAGTGTCAAGATCCGGGGGAACTGGCCAGTTCTTC
CDR3 protein: CASSQVSRSGGTGQFF

V gene: TRBV2
clone size: few
D gene: TRBD1
J gene: TRBJ1-2
CDR3 DNA: TGTGCCAGCAGCCGACAGGGGGCTGACTATGGCTACACCTTC
CDR3 protein: CASSRQGADYGYTF

V gene: TRBV5-6
clone size: few
D gene: NA
J gene: TRBJ1-6
CDR3 DNA: TGTGCCAGCAGCTTGGTACAGGGAGATTCACCCCTCCACTTT
CDR3 protein: CASSLVQGDSPLHF

V gene: TRBV27
clone size: few
D gene: TRBD1
J gene: TRBJ2-7
CDR3 DNA: TGTGCCAGCAGTTGGGACAGGGGCTCCTACGAGCAGTACTTC
CDR3 protein: CASSWDRGSYEQYF

V gene: TRBV29-1
clone size: few
D gene: NA
J gene: TRBJ1-1
CDR3 DNA: TGCAGCGTGAGGGACACAGAAGCTTTCTTT
CDR3 protein: CSVRDTEAFF

V gene: TRBV19
clone size: NA
D gene: NA
J gene: TRBJ2-7
CDR3 DNA: TGTGCCAGTAGTATGAGGGTCTCGGACGAGCAGTACTTC
CDR3 protein: CASSMRVSDEQYF

V gene: TRBV7-2
clone size: NA
D gene: TRBD1
J gene: TRBJ2-1
CDR3 DNA: TGTGCCAGCAGCCCGAGACAGGGGTACAATGAGCAGTTCTTC
CDR3 protein: CASSPRQGYNEQFF

V gene: TRBV29-1
clone size: NA
D gene: TRBD1
J gene: TRBJ1-1
CDR3 DNA: TGCAGCGTGACCGGGACAGTAGGAACTGAAGCTTTCTTT
CDR3 protein: CSVTGTVGTEAFF

V gene: TRBV2
clone size: few
D gene: NA
J gene: TRBJ1-2
CDR3 DNA: TGTGCCAGCAGTGATGAGGGCTTCAGCTATGGCTACACCTTC
CDR3 protein: CASSDEGFSYGYTF

V gene: TRBV6-5
clone size: NA
D gene: NA
J gene: TRBJ2-3
CDR3 DNA: TGTGCCAGCAGTTTTCGGGGGACTAGCACAGATACGCAGTATTTT
CDR3 protein: CASSFRGTSTDTQYF

V gene: TRBV14
clone size: few
D gene: TRBD2
J gene: TRBJ2-7
CDR3 DNA: TGTGCCAGCAGTCCCGTGCGGACTAGCGGGACCTACGAGCAGTACTTC
CDR3 protein: CASSPVRTSGTYEQYF

V gene: TRBV9
clone size: few
D gene: NA
J gene: TRBJ2-3
CDR3 DNA: TGTGCCAGCAGCGTAGTCCCTTACACAGATACGCAGTATTTT
CDR3 protein: CASSVVPYTDTQYF

V gene: TRBV5-4
clone size: few
D gene: TRBD1
J gene: TRBJ1-2
CDR3 DNA: TGTGCCAGCAGCACAAGAACAGGGGGCCGGATTGGCTACACCTTC
CDR3 protein: CASSTRTGGRIGYTF

V gene: TRBV20-1
clone size: few
D gene: NA
J gene: TRBJ2-3
CDR3 DNA: TGCAGTGCTAGGCAGGATGGTACGCAGTATTTT
CDR3 protein: CSARQDGTQYF

V gene: TRBV9
clone size: NA
D gene: TRBD1
J gene: TRBJ2-3
CDR3 DNA: TGTGCCAGCAGCCCTATCGGGACAGGGGGTAATACGCAGTATTTT
CDR3 protein: CASSPIGTGGNTQYF

V gene: TRBV19
clone size: NA
D gene: NA
J gene: TRBJ2-3
CDR3 DNA: TGTGCCAGCTCCCTCCTCAGCACAGATACGCAGTATTTT
CDR3 protein: CASSLLSTDTQYF

V gene: TRBV11-2
clone size: NA
D gene: TRBD2
J gene: TRBJ2-1
CDR3 DNA: TGTGCCAGCAGCCCCCGACTAGCGGGGGGGCGGAATGAGCAGTTCTTC
CDR3 protein: CASSPRLAGGRNEQFF

V gene: TRBV5-1
clone size: few
D gene: NA
J gene: TRBJ2-3
CDR3 DNA: TGCGCCAGTAAACGACAGGACCCTAGCACAGATACGCAGTATTTT
CDR3 protein: CASKRQDPSTDTQYF

V gene: TRBV9
clone size: NA
D gene: TRBD1
J gene: TRBJ1-6
CDR3 DNA: TGTGCCAGCAGCGCCGGGGACAGGGCCTCCGCACCCCTCCACTTT
CDR3 protein: CASSAGDRASAPLHF

V gene: TRBV5-4
clone size: NA
D gene: NA
J gene: TRBJ2-3
CDR3 DNA: TGTGCCAGCCGGAAGCCTGAGGAGGATACGCAGTATTTT
CDR3 protein: CASRKPEEDTQYF

V gene: TRBV19
clone size: few
D gene: NA
J gene: TRBJ2-7
CDR3 DNA: TGTGCCAGTAGTATAGTTGGGGGAGGCGAGCAGTACTTC
CDR3 protein: CASSIVGGGEQYF

V gene: TRBV5-1
clone size: NA
D gene: TRBD1
J gene: TRBJ2-2
CDR3 DNA: TGCGCCAGCAGAGTGACAGGGTCGAACACCGGGGAGCTGTTTTTT
CDR3 protein: CASRVTGSNTGELFF

V gene: TRBV6-5
clone size: NA
D gene: TRBD1
J gene: TRBJ1-2
CDR3 DNA: TGTGCCAGCAGTAGGACAGGGAGGGGGTATGGCTACACCTTC
CDR3 protein: CASSRTGRGYGYTF

V gene: TRBV7-9
clone size: NA
D gene: NA
J gene: TRBJ2-3
CDR3 DNA: TGTGCCAGCAGCTTTCGGCTAGCCGGCACAGATACGCAGTATTTT
CDR3 protein: CASSFRLAGTDTQYF